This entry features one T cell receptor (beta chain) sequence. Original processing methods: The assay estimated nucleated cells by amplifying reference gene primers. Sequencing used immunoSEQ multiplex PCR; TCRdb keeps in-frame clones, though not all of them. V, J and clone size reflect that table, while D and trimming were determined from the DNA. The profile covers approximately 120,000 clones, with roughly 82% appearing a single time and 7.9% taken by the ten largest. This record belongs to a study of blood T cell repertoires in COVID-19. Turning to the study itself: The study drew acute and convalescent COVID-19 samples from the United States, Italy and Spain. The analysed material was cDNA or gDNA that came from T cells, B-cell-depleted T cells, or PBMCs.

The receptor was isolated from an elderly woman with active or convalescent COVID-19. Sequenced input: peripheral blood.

The CDR3 loop reads CAWRQTPANYGYTF. The CDR3 DNA follows: TGTGCCTGGAGGCAAACACCCGCTAACTATGGCTACACCTTC. The rearrangement joins TRBV30 to TRBJ1-2; D remains ambiguous. V lost 3 bases to trimming and J lost 0 bases, with 11 bases between them. From germline, CDR1 is GTSNPN and CDR2 SVGIG (reference sequence). The CDR3 contains 14 residues.